This T cell receptor (beta chain) was identified in a study of beta chain features in type 1 diabetes. The whole isolated RNA underwent reverse transcription, so sequencing captured expressed TCRB transcripts. Sequenced by immunoSEQ multiplex PCR; TCRdb stores in-frame clones only, minus some. The table includes hundreds of thousands of clones, 13% detected once. The germline V and J ends were trimmed by 0 bases and 2 bases, with 12 bases remaining between them. Germline V CDR1 and CDR2: GTSNPN, SVGIG (reference sequence). The CDR3 sequence is 15 residues long. Via the markers CD45RO/CCR7/CD25/CD127/CD95/CD27, stem cell-like memory, regulatory, central memory and naive CD4+ cells were sorted. Study-wide points: Researchers report that Type 1 diabetes patients had moderately but significantly shorter TCRB CDR3s across all four CD4+ subsets. Junctions at VDJ sites from type 1 diabetes patients had fewer insertions and more deletions.

This clone has just a few counts. As yet, its antigen is unknown. The sample taken for sequencing was naive CD4+ T cells from blood. The clonotype originates from a man younger than 30 with type 1 diabetes. V is TRBV30 and J is TRBJ2-3, with TRBD1 as a possible D gene (6 bases). CDR3 sequence (DNA): TGTGCCTGGAGTGTACTGGGGGCGATCACAGATACGCAGTATTTT. As protein: CAWSVLGAITDTQYF.